A single sample is the source of the 11 T cell receptor beta chains below, sequenced in a study of blood T cell repertoires in COVID-19. Here immunoSEQ multiplex PCR was the method, and the copy in TCRdb shows in-frame clones only, minus some. The repertoire consists of about 120,000 clones, with over 75% occurring once and the leading ten covering 4% to 5%. The specimen sequenced was peripheral blood. These receptors all stem from a woman between 65 and 79 years old with acute or convalescent COVID-19.

A few counts support this clone. This chain links TRBV18 with TRBJ1-2; TRBD1 aligns across 7 bases. The germline gives CDR1 KGHSH, CDR2 LQKENI. This CDR3 spans 13 amino acids. With V trimmed by 2 bases and J by 6 bases, 3 bases remained unmatched. The CDR3 sequence is CASSPDRVNGYTF. The CDR3 DNA is TGTGCCAGCTCACCAGACAGGGTGAATGGCTACACCTTC.

The CDR3 DNA sequence: TGTGCCAGCAGCCCTCGACAGGGTACAGATACGCAGTATTTT. It translates to CASSPRQGTDTQYF. This chain links TRBV7-2 with TRBJ2-3; 7 bases map to TRBD1. J was trimmed by 3 bases and V by 5 bases; bases with no gene match: 5. The CDR3 extends over 14 amino acids. Germline V gives CDR1 SGHTA, CDR2 FQGNSA.

This clone has only one observation. The rearrangement joins TRBV15 to TRBJ2-1; D is perhaps TRBD2 (5 bases). CDR3 length equals 14 residues. Between the trimmed V and J ends, which lost 5 bases and 4 bases, there was a span of 12 bases. The V gene's germline CDR1 is LNHNV and CDR2 YYDKDF (reference sequence). In nucleotides, the CDR3 is TGTGCCACCAGCCCCACCGCGGGTTACAATGAGCAGTTCTTC. This translates into CATSPTAGYNEQFF.

The V gene is TRBV7-2, the J gene TRBJ1-4; D not resolved. V lost 3 bases and J lost 1, with 9 bases in between. Germline loops: CDR1 SGHTA, CDR2 FQGNSA. CDR3 length: 15 amino acids. CDR3 DNA: TGTGCCAGCAGCTTCCGAGGGAAAACTAATGAAAAACTGTTTTTT. It codes for CASSFRGKTNEKLFF.

The rearrangement links TRBV27 to TRBJ1-1, with TRBD1 matching over 7 bases. The ends lost 5 bases at V and 1 base at J; junction bases unmatched: 13. Germline lookup yields CDR1 MNHEY and CDR2 SMNVEV (reference sequence). The CDR3 is 17 residues long. CDR3 protein: CASSPQGVGASNTEAFF. The CDR3 nucleotides are TGTGCCAGCAGTCCCCAGGGGGTCGGGGCGTCGAACACTGAAGCTTTCTTT.

CDR3 amino acids: CASRQGPTGRTEAFF. The CDR3 DNA reads as TGCGCCAGCAGACAAGGGCCAACAGGGAGAACTGAAGCTTTCTTT. The J gene is TRBJ1-1, the V gene TRBV5-1, with a tentative D call TRBD1 (6 bases). Germline V gene lookup returns CDR1 SGHRS and CDR2 YFSETQ. Trimming stripped 5 bases from V and 5 bases from J, with 19 bases between. The CDR3 runs to 15 residues.

The V gene is TRBV21-1, the J gene TRBJ2-7; the table calls TRBD2, which could not be checked here. TRBV21-1 is flagged as a pseudogene. The CDR3 has 13 amino acids. Here the CDR3 DNA reads TGTGCCAGGGGGACTAGCGTGCCCTACGAGCAGTACTTC. This codes for CARGTSVPYEQYF.

This clone occurred a few times. The rearrangement uses TRBV24-1 and TRBJ1-5, with 7 bases matching TRBD1. The CDR3 is made up of 13 amino acids. CDR1 and CDR2 (germline): KGHDR, SFDVKD. V was pared by 11 bases and J by 2 bases, with 5 bases of the junction left unmatched. DNA of the CDR3: TGTGCCATCCTCGGGACAGGCAATCAGCCCCAGCATTTT. Translated: CAILGTGNQPQHF.

The chain is built from TRBV11-2 and TRBJ2-7; weak D call: TRBD1 (5 bases). Germline lookup yields CDR1 SGHAT and CDR2 FQNNGV. CDR3 length: 14 amino acids. V was trimmed by 3 bases and J by 6 bases, leaving 15 bases between them. The CDR3 is CASSLSGIWGEQYV. CDR3 DNA: TGTGCCAGCAGCTTGTCAGGGATATGGGGCGAGCAGTACGTC.

V is TRBV5-4 and J is TRBJ2-7; 8 positions agree with TRBD1. Trimming removed 0 bases from V and 5 bases from J; junction bases left unmatched: 7. The CDR3 sequence is 15 residues long. Germline assignment: CDR1 SGHNT and CDR2 YYREEE (reference sequence). CDR3 sequence (DNA): TGTGCCAGCAGCTTGGACCAGGGGGCAGGCCACGAGCAGTACTTC. Its translation: CASSLDQGAGHEQYF.

The chain combines TRBV11-2 with TRBJ1-5, with D tentatively TRBD1 (5 bases). Trimming stripped 1 base from V and 6 bases from J, with 10 bases between. Germline assignment: CDR1 SGHAT and CDR2 FQNNGV. CDR3 length equals 14 residues. CDR3 in DNA: TGTGCCAGCAGCTTAGCGGCAGGGTCTCAGCCCCAGCATTTT. Its translation is CASSLAAGSQPQHF.